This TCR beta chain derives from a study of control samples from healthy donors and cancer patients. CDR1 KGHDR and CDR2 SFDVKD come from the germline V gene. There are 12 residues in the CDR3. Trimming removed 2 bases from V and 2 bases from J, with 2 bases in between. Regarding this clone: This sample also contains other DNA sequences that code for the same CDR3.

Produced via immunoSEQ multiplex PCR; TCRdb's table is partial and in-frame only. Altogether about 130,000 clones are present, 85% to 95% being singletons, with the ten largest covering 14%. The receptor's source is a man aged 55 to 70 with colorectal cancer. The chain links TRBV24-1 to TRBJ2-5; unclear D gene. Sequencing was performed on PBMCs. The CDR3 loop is CATSDSQETQYF. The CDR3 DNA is TGTGCCACCAGTGATTCACAAGAGACCCAGTACTTC.